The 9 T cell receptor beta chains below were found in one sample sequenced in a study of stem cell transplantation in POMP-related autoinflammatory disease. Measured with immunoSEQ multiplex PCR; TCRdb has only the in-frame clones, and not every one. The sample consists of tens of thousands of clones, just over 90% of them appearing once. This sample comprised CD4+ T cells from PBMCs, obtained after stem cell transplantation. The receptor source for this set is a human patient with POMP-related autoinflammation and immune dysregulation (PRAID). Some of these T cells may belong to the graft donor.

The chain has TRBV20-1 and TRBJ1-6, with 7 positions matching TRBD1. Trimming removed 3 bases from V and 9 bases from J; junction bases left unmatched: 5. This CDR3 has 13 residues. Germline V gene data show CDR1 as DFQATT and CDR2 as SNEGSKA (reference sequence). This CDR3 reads CSASGDRASPLHF. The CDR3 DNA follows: TGCAGTGCTAGTGGTGACAGGGCTTCACCCCTCCACTTT.

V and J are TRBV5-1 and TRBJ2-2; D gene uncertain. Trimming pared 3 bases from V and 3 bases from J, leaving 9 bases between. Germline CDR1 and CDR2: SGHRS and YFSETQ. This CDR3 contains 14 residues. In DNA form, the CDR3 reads TGCGCCAGCAGCTCTGACCTTTACACCGGGGAGCTGTTTTTT. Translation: CASSSDLYTGELFF.

CDR3 sequence: CASSSAFYTEAFF. The CDR3 nucleotides read TGTGCCAGCAGTTCCGCTTTTTACACTGAAGCTTTCTTT. The chain employs TRBV6-5 and TRBJ1-1; the D is unclear. Germline CDR1 MNHEY, CDR2 SVGAGI. The ends were cut back, 4 bases at V and 3 bases at J, with 9 bases in the middle. The CDR3 runs 13 residues.

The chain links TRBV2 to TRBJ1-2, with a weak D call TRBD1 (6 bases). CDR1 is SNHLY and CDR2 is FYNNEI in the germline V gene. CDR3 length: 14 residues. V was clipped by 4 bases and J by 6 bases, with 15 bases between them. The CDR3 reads CASSVIQGSNGYTF. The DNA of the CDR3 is TGTGCCAGCAGTGTTATACAGGGATCCAATGGCTACACCTTC. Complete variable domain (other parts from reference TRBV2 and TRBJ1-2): EPEVTQTPSHQVTQMGQEVILRCVPISNHLYFYWYRQILGQKVEFLVSFYNNEISEKSEIFDDQFSVERPDGSNFTLKIRSTKLEDSAMYFCASSVIQGSNGYTFGSGTRLTVV.

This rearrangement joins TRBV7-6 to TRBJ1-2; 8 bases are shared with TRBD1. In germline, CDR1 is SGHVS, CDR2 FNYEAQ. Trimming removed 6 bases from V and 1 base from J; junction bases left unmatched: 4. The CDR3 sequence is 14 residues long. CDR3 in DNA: TGTGCCAGCAGTCCAGGGGGCTATAACTATGGCTACACCTTC. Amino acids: CASSPGGYNYGYTF.

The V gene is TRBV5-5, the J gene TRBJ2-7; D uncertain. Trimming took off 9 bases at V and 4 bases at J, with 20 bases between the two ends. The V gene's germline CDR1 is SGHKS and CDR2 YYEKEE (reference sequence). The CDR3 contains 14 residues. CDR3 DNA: TGTGCCAAGAAACCGCCGTGTATTGGGTACGAGCAGTACGTC. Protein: CAKKPPCIGYEQYV.

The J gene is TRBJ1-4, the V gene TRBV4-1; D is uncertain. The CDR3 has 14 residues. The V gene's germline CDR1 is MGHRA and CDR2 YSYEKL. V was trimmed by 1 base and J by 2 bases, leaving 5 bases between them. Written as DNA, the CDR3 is TGCGCCAGCAGCCAAGTTGGGACTAATGAAAAACTGTTTTTT. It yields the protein CASSQVGTNEKLFF.

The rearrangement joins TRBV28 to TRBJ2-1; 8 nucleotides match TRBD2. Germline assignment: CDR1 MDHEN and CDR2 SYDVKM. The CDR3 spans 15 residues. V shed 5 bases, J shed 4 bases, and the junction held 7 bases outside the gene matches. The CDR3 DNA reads TGTGCCAGCAGTCGAGCGGGAGACCTTTACAATGAGCAGTTCTTC. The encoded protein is CASSRAGDLYNEQFF.

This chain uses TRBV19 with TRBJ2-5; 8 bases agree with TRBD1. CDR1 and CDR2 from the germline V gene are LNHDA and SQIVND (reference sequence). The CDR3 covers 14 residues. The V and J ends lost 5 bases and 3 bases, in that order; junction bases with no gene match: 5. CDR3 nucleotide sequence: TGTGCCAGTAGTCACAGGGGGGTGAAAGAGACCCAGTACTTC. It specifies CASSHRGVKETQYF.